One and the same sample provided the 22 T cell receptor beta chains below, sequenced in a study of CD4 T cells in relation to SARS-CoV-2 and coronaviruses. For these TCRs, the target antigens are not known. Sequencing was performed with immunoSEQ multiplex PCR; in TCRdb, only in-frame clones are kept and a portion is missing. The repertoire holds about 24,000 clones, with over 75% as singletons. Before the COVID-19 pandemic, during about 2010-2018, CD4+ T cells were taken from unexposed donors. Isolation of CD4+ T cells took place after roughly nine days in culture. The sample comprised CD4+ T cells from PBMCs, cultured in vitro. The receptors were sampled from a human donor in good health.

This clone was observed a few times. The V gene is TRBV7-9, the J gene TRBJ2-6, with D maybe TRBD2 (6 bases). CDR1 SEHNR and CDR2 FQNEAQ come from the germline V gene (reference sequence). V lost 5 bases and J 2 bases, leaving 16 bases between the germline ends. This CDR3 contains 17 residues. Here the CDR3 DNA reads TGTGCCAGCAGCCCCTCCACTGCGGGGACTGGGGCCAACGTCCTGACTTTC. It is translated as CASSPSTAGTGANVLTF.

The CDR3 DNA follows: TGCGCCAGCAGCTTAACGCCGTCTAGCGGGAGAGGAGGGTCTACAGAGACCCAGTACTTC. It translates to CASSLTPSSGRGGSTETQYF. J is TRBJ2-5 and V is TRBV5-1; 10 bases fit TRBD2. This CDR3 comprises 20 residues. Germline V lookup: CDR1 SGHRS, CDR2 YFSETQ. V shed 2 bases, J shed 4 bases, and the junction held 20 bases outside the gene matches.

V usage is TRBV7-3 and J usage is TRBJ1-1, with unresolved D. V gave up 5 bases and J gave up 2 bases, with 9 bases separating them. This CDR3 has 13 residues. Germline V lookup: CDR1 SGHTA, CDR2 FQGTGA. Here the CDR3 reads CASSPVRNTEAFF. The CDR3 bases are TGTGCCAGCAGCCCCGTCCGAAACACTGAAGCTTTCTTT.

This clone has just one count. The rearrangement links TRBV7-9 to TRBJ1-2; D is possibly TRBD1 (6 bases). There are 14 residues in the CDR3. The germline gives CDR1 SEHNR, CDR2 FQNEAQ (reference sequence). The ends were cut back, 5 bases at V and 4 bases at J, with 14 bases in the middle. The CDR3 is CASSPSQGSYGYTF. DNA of the CDR3: TGTGCCAGCAGCCCATCACAGGGTTCCTATGGCTACACCTTC.

The chain combines TRBV19 with TRBJ2-3; D remains unclear. Germline CDR1 reads LNHDA; CDR2 reads SQIVND (reference sequence). The CDR3 is 11 amino acids. The V and J ends lost 3 bases and 9 bases respectively, with 7 bases between them. The CDR3 sequence is CASSIERTQYF. Written as DNA, the CDR3 is TGTGCCAGTAGTATTGAACGCACGCAGTATTTT.

The chain joins TRBV19 to TRBJ2-5; TRBD2 aligns across 8 bases. The V and J ends lost 6 bases and 1 base, in that order; junction bases with no gene match: 10. Germline CDR1 reads LNHDA; CDR2 reads SQIVND (reference sequence). This CDR3 contains 16 residues. This CDR3 is CASSHPRTSSQETQYF. CDR3 nucleotides: TGTGCCAGTAGCCACCCGAGGACTAGCTCCCAAGAGACCCAGTACTTC.

The V gene is TRBV11-3, the J gene TRBJ2-7, with D possibly matching TRBD2 (5 bases). Deletions cut 1 base from V and 7 bases from J, with 11 bases between. The CDR3 runs to 13 residues. The germline CDR1 and CDR2 sequences are SGHNT and YENEEA. The CDR3 protein is CASSLGVEREQYF. The CDR3, as DNA: TGTGCCAGCAGCTTAGGTGTGGAGCGGGAGCAGTACTTC.

The V and J genes are TRBV9 and TRBJ2-7; D may be TRBD2 (7 bases). The germline V and J ends were trimmed by 9 bases and 3 bases, with 19 bases remaining between them. CDR3 length: 14 amino acids. Germline CDR1 is SGDLS and CDR2 is YYNGEE. The CDR3 protein is CATSRGGDVYEQYF. The CDR3 bases are TGTGCCACCTCGCGAGGGGGGGATGTCTACGAGCAGTACTTC.

This chain uses TRBV4-2 with TRBJ2-7; D perhaps matches TRBD2 (6 bases). The CDR3 contains 15 residues. V was pared by 1 base and J by 4 bases, with 14 bases between. The germline V gene has CDR1 LGHNA and CDR2 YNFKEQ. The CDR3 spells CASSQGFGTEYEQYF. The CDR3 DNA follows: TGTGCCAGCAGCCAAGGGTTCGGGACTGAGTACGAGCAGTACTTC.

In nucleotides, the CDR3 is TGTGCCAGCAGCTTTTCGACCCAGGGTGTTTTTGACTACGAGCAGTACTTC. Translating it yields CASSFSTQGVFDYEQYF. V gene TRBV5-6 combines with J gene TRBJ2-7; D is possibly TRBD1 (5 bases). The CDR3 has 17 amino acids. CDR1 and CDR2 from the germline V gene are SGHDT and YYEEEE. V was pared by 2 bases and J by 3 bases, with 21 bases between.

This clone has a handful of counts. V is TRBV7-9 and J is TRBJ2-1, with 16 bases fitting TRBD2. CDR3 length equals 16 residues. V gave up 5 bases and J gave up 9 bases; unmatched junction bases: 7. Germline values: CDR1 SEHNR, CDR2 FQNEAQ (reference sequence). The CDR3 sequence: CASSGKGLAGGREQFF. The CDR3 bases are TGTGCCAGCAGCGGCAAGGGACTAGCGGGAGGGCGTGAGCAGTTCTTC.

In this sample, this clone turned up a few times. This chain connects TRBV4-2 to TRBJ1-5; D uncertain. Germline-derived CDR1 and CDR2 are LGHNA and YNFKEQ. The length of the CDR3 is 15 residues. V was shortened by 4 bases and J by 0 bases, with 10 bases between the two germline ends. In nucleotides, the CDR3 is TGTGCCAGCAGCCCGACTGCCATTAGCAATCAGCCCCAGCATTTT. This translates into CASSPTAISNQPQHF.

J is TRBJ1-6 and V is TRBV30, with no clear D. CDR1 is GTSNPN and CDR2 is SVGIG in the germline V gene (reference sequence). This CDR3 region has 15 residues. V was clipped by 5 bases and J by 7 bases, with 18 bases between them. The CDR3 loop reads CAWSPRRAPNSPLHF. In nucleotides, the CDR3 is TGTGCCTGGTCCCCACGCCGGGCCCCGAATTCACCCCTCCACTTT.

The chain recombines TRBV30 with TRBJ1-2; 9 positions match TRBD1. CDR1 and CDR2 (germline): GTSNPN, SVGIG (reference sequence). This CDR3 has 13 residues. V dropped 0 bases and J dropped 7; count of bases not matched to a gene: 3. The CDR3 sequence is CAWSVQGAAGYTF. Written as DNA, the CDR3 is TGTGCCTGGAGTGTACAGGGGGCGGCTGGCTACACCTTC.

CDR3 bases: TGCGCCAGCACTATCCAACCGCTAGCGGGAGTGGGTCACGAGCAGTACTTC. It specifies CASTIQPLAGVGHEQYF. The genes are TRBV5-1 and TRBJ2-7; 10 nucleotides agree with TRBD2. From germline, CDR1 is SGHRS and CDR2 YFSETQ. There are 17 residues in the CDR3. Trimming removed 6 bases from V and 5 bases from J; junction bases left unmatched: 17.

This chain connects TRBV7-9 to TRBJ2-4; perhaps D is TRBD1 or TRBD2 (5 bases each). The CDR3 totals 13 residues. Germline values: CDR1 SEHNR, CDR2 FQNEAQ (reference sequence). Between the trimmed V and J ends, which lost 5 bases and 8 bases, there was a span of 13 bases. For the CDR3, the DNA is TGTGCCAGCAGCCTCAGAGGGGTGGACATTCAGTACTTC. This codes for CASSLRGVDIQYF.

This chain connects TRBV4-1 to TRBJ2-5; TRBD2 agrees at 9 bases. The CDR3 consists of 16 residues. The germline V gene encodes CDR1 MGHRA and CDR2 YSYEKL. Unmatched junction bases numbered 13, after V lost 5 bases and J lost 6 bases. The chain's CDR3 is CASSSGVSGSMKTQYF. In DNA, the CDR3 is TGCGCCAGCAGCTCAGGGGTTAGCGGGAGTATGAAGACCCAGTACTTC.

This chain joins TRBV2 and TRBJ2-7, with D perhaps given as TRBD1 or TRBD2 (5 bases each). CDR1 is SNHLY, CDR2 FYNNEI, per germline. The CDR3 has 12 residues. The V end was cut by 3 bases, the J end by 6 bases, with 9 bases between. The CDR3 sequence: CASSDRGREQYF. CDR3 coding DNA: TGTGCCAGCAGTGATAGGGGACGCGAGCAGTACTTC. The variable domain in full, completed from reference TRBV2 and TRBJ2-7, reads EPEVTQTPSHQVTQMGQEVILRCVPISNHLYFYWYRQILGQKVEFLVSFYNNEISEKSEIFDDQFSVERPDGSNFTLKIRSTKLEDSAMYFCASSDRGREQYFGPGTRLTVT.

The chain couples TRBV10-3 to TRBJ1-1; a possible D gene is TRBD1 (5 bases). The V gene lost 10 bases and the J gene lost 4 bases, with 19 bases spanning the gap. This CDR3 spans 14 amino acids. In germline, CDR1 is ENHRY, CDR2 SYGVKD. The CDR3 is CATLTSRDATEAFF. CDR3 DNA sequence: TGTGCCACCCTGACGTCCAGGGACGCCACTGAAGCTTTCTTT.

This rearrangement joins TRBV29-1 to TRBJ1-2, with unresolved D. The germline V gene has CDR1 SQVTM and CDR2 ANQGSEA. Trimming took 6 bases from V and 0 from J, leaving 5 bases between them. The CDR3 contains 11 residues. This CDR3 is CSVGSNYGYTF. Here the CDR3 DNA reads TGCAGCGTGGGGTCTAACTATGGCTACACCTTC. Full variable domain (missing parts from reference TRBV29-1 and TRBJ1-2): SAVISQKPSRDICQRGTSLTIQCQVDSQVTMMFWYRQQPGQSLTLIATANQGSEATYESGFVIDKFPISRPNLTFSTLTVSNMSPEDSSIYLCSVGSNYGYTFGSGTRLTVV.

The chain combines TRBV5-1 with TRBJ1-5, with 8 bases identical to TRBD1. V trimming: 5 bases; J trimming: 4 bases; junction bases outside the gene matches: 5. The CDR3 extends over 14 amino acids. The germline V gene has CDR1 SGHRS and CDR2 YFSETQ. In nucleotides, the CDR3 is TGCGCCAGCAGGGCTACAGGGGGGAATCAGCCCCAGCATTTT. This gives the protein CASRATGGNQPQHF.

V usage is TRBV5-8 and J usage is TRBJ1-2; D not resolved. There are 15 residues in the CDR3. Trimming removed 5 bases at V and 3 bases at J, with 17 bases between. Per germline, CDR1 SGHTS and CDR2 YDEGEE. The CDR3 nucleotides read TGTGCCAGCAGTCTCGGGTCCAGTTGGGACTATGGCTACACCTTC. The encoded protein is CASSLGSSWDYGYTF.